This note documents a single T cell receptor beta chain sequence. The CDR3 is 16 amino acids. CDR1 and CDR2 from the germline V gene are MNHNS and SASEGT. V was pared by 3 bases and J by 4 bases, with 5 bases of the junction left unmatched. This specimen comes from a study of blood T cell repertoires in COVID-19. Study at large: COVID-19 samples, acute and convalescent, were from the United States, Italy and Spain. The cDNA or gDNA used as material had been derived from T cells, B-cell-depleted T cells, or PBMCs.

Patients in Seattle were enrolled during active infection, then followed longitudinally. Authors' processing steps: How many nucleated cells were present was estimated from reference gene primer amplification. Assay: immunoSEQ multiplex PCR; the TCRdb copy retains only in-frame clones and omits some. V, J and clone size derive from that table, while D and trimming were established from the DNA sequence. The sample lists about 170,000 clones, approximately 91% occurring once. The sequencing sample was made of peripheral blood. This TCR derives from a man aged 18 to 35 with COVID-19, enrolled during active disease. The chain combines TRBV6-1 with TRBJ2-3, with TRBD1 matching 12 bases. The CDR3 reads CASSDLGTGGPDTQYF. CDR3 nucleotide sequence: TGTGCCAGCAGTGATTTAGGGACAGGGGGCCCAGATACGCAGTATTTT.